Each of the 17 T cell receptor beta chains below was sequenced from the same sample in a study of T cell responses to AZD1222 COVID-19 vaccine. Sequencing used immunoSEQ multiplex PCR; TCRdb keeps in-frame clones, though not all of them. Seen here are roughly 100,000 clones, 88% observed once, and the top ten hold 8% to 9%. The sequences come from peripheral blood, collected on day 0 of AZD1222 vaccination. These receptor sequences come from an adult in good health.

The V gene is TRBV6-1, the J gene TRBJ1-2; perhaps TRBD1 as D (5 bases). The germline V and J ends were trimmed by 4 bases and 7 bases, with 22 bases remaining between them. Germline CDR1 reads MNHNS; CDR2 reads SASEGT. CDR3 length equals 16 residues. The CDR3 spells CASSGEGRQGLFGYTF. Written as DNA, the CDR3 is TGTGCCAGCAGTGGGGAGGGGCGCCAGGGACTATTTGGCTACACCTTC.

This chain links TRBV4-3 with TRBJ1-5; D gene uncertain. There are 15 residues in the CDR3. V lost 2 bases to trimming and J lost 5 bases, with 13 bases between them. The V gene's germline CDR1 is LGHNA and CDR2 YSLEER. As DNA, the CDR3 is TGCGCCAGCAGCCAATTCCGGCAGGCCGATCAGCCCCAGCATTTT. Its translation: CASSQFRQADQPQHF.

The chain recombines TRBV3-1 (or the pseudogene TRBV3-2) with TRBJ2-5; 8 nucleotides agree with TRBD2. Losses at the gene ends were 2 bases for V and 4 bases for J; bases not matched to a gene: 9. CDR1 and CDR2 from the germline V gene are LGHDT and YNNKEL (reference sequence). This CDR3 has 16 amino acids. CDR3 nucleotide sequence: TGTGCCAGCAGCCAATCCTTAGCGGGGCGGCTAGAGACCCAGTACTTC. As protein: CASSQSLAGRLETQYF.

This clone has only a few counts. In nucleotides, the CDR3 is TGTGCCAGCAGACCGGGACAGTATTATCAGCCCCAGCATTTT. Translated: CASRPGQYYQPQHF. V is TRBV27 and J is TRBJ1-5; 7 positions agree with TRBD1. The trim removed 6 bases at V and 5 bases at J, leaving 7 bases unmatched. The CDR3 totals 14 residues. Germline V CDR1 and CDR2: MNHEY, SMNVEV (reference sequence).

In its sample, this clone was seen once. Here the CDR3 DNA reads TGTGCCAGCAGCCGACGGCAGGGAGGAGAGACCCAGTACTTC. Protein sequence: CASSRRQGGETQYF. The chain has TRBV3-1 (or the pseudogene TRBV3-2) and TRBJ2-5; D may be TRBD2 (6 bases). This CDR3 is 14 amino acids long. With 4 bases removed from V and 4 bases from J, the gap between germline ends came to 13 bases. Germline V gene sequence: CDR1 LGHDT, CDR2 YNNKEL (reference sequence).

This clone occurred once. The gene calls are TRBV9 and TRBJ1-5; possible D gene TRBD1, 5 bases. Looked up from germline, CDR1 is SGDLS and CDR2 is YYNGEE. The CDR3 is made up of 13 amino acids. V dropped 1 base and J dropped 6 bases, with 8 bases sitting between them. CDR3 protein: CASSVSTGQPQHF. The CDR3 coding sequence is TGTGCCAGCAGCGTATCTACAGGTCAGCCCCAGCATTTT.

This CDR3 reads CATSIPGTGDYGYTF. The CDR3, as DNA: TGTGCCACCAGCATACCTGGGACCGGGGATTATGGCTACACCTTC. The chain uses TRBV15 and TRBJ1-2; D might be TRBD1 (5 bases). CDR1 is LNHNV, CDR2 YYDKDF, per germline (reference sequence). The CDR3 is 15 residues long. The V end lost 4 bases, the J end lost 5 bases, and 17 bases lay between the germline ends.

This clone was recorded a few times. The chain carries TRBV28 and TRBJ2-2, with D unresolved. The ends were cut back, 6 bases at V and 9 bases at J, with 11 bases in the middle. There are 12 residues in the CDR3. The V gene's germline CDR1 is MDHEN and CDR2 SYDVKM. CDR3 DNA: TGTGCCAGCAGCCCGGGCCCCCGGGAGCTGTTTTTT. Protein: CASSPGPRELFF.

The chain links TRBV27 to TRBJ1-2, with 9 bases that match TRBD1. J lost 7 bases, V lost 5 bases, and 5 bases had no gene match. Germline-derived CDR1 and CDR2 are MNHEY and SMNVEV (reference sequence). The CDR3 spans 13 residues. In DNA, the CDR3 is TGTGCCAGCAGTGCCCGGACAGGGGTTGGCTACACCTTC. This gives the protein CASSARTGVGYTF.

The chain uses TRBV15 and TRBJ2-2; TRBD2 aligns across 10 bases. The V gene end was trimmed by 5 bases and the J gene end by 6 bases; junction bases not matched to a gene: 3. The CDR3 is made up of 14 amino acids. Germline lookup yields CDR1 LNHNV and CDR2 YYDKDF (reference sequence). CDR3 protein: CATSSAGGPGELFF. CDR3 nucleotide sequence: TGTGCCACCAGCTCAGCGGGGGGGCCCGGGGAGCTGTTTTTT.

The CDR3 coding sequence is TGTGCCAGCAGCGTAGGTCCCGGGGAGCTGTTTTTT. It yields the protein CASSVGPGELFF. This rearrangement joins TRBV9 to TRBJ2-2; no firm D call. The CDR3 is 12 amino acids. V lost 0 bases to trimming and J lost 6 bases, with 3 bases between them. Germline V gives CDR1 SGDLS, CDR2 YYNGEE.

The V call is TRBV4-3, the J call TRBJ2-4, with TRBD1 matching over 9 bases. Germline CDR1 reads LGHNA; CDR2 reads YSLEER. This CDR3 comprises 16 residues. Trimming removed 0 bases from V and 5 bases from J; junction bases left unmatched: 5. The CDR3 sequence is CASSQDSGTGQNIQYF. CDR3 sequence (DNA): TGCGCCAGCAGCCAAGATTCAGGGACAGGGCAAAACATTCAGTACTTC.

The CDR3 sequence: CASSLVQSTDTQYF. DNA of the CDR3: TGTGCCAGCAGTTTGGTACAGAGCACAGATACGCAGTATTTT. The chain links TRBV28 to TRBJ2-3; D uncertain. V was trimmed by 3 bases and J by 0 bases, leaving 7 bases between them. Germline V CDR1 and CDR2: MDHEN, SYDVKM. This CDR3 is built from 14 residues.

This clone was seen once. The gene calls are TRBV28 and TRBJ2-3; D is unresolved. The CDR3 contains 12 residues. V was shortened by 5 bases and J by 9 bases, with 12 bases between the two germline ends. Germline-derived CDR1 and CDR2 are MDHEN and SYDVKM. CDR3 bases: TGTGCCAGCAGTAGGACCCAAGGGACGCAGTATTTT. Translated, it gives CASSRTQGTQYF. Filled out from reference TRBV28 and TRBJ2-3, the complete variable domain reads DVKVTQSSRYLVKRTGEKVFLECVQDMDHENMFWYRQDPGLGLRLIYFSYDVKMKEKGDIPEGYSVSREKKERFSLILESASTNQTSMYLCASSRTQGTQYFGPGTRLTVL.

The chain uses TRBV5-1 and TRBJ1-1; TRBD1 matches 7 bases. CDR3 length: 15 residues. Trimming at V came to 4 bases and at J to 3 bases, leaving 9 bases not matched to a gene. The germline V gene encodes CDR1 SGHRS and CDR2 YFSETQ. Written as DNA, the CDR3 is TGCGCCAGCAGCGCGTCAAGGGGGCCTGACACTGAAGCTTTCTTT. Amino acid sequence: CASSASRGPDTEAFF.

The rearrangement links TRBV28 to TRBJ2-7; D uncertain. CDR1 is MDHEN and CDR2 is SYDVKM in the germline V gene. The CDR3 is 15 residues long. Trimming removed 3 bases at V and 3 bases at J, with 15 bases between. For the CDR3, the DNA is TGTGCCAGCAGTTTTAGGGTGGGCTCCCTCTACGAGCAGTACTTC. This codes for CASSFRVGSLYEQYF. Full variable domain (missing parts from reference TRBV28 and TRBJ2-7): DVKVTQSSRYLVKRTGEKVFLECVQDMDHENMFWYRQDPGLGLRLIYFSYDVKMKEKGDIPEGYSVSREKKERFSLILESASTNQTSMYLCASSFRVGSLYEQYFGPGTRLTVT.

The chain combines TRBV28 with TRBJ1-3, with D possibly being TRBD1 (5 bases). Trimming removed 6 bases at V and 1 base at J, with 16 bases between. This CDR3 spans 16 amino acids. Germline CDR1 and CDR2: MDHEN and SYDVKM. The CDR3 spells CASSPLRGGSGNTIYF. The CDR3 DNA reads as TGTGCCAGCAGCCCCTTACGTGGGGGGTCTGGAAACACCATATATTTT.